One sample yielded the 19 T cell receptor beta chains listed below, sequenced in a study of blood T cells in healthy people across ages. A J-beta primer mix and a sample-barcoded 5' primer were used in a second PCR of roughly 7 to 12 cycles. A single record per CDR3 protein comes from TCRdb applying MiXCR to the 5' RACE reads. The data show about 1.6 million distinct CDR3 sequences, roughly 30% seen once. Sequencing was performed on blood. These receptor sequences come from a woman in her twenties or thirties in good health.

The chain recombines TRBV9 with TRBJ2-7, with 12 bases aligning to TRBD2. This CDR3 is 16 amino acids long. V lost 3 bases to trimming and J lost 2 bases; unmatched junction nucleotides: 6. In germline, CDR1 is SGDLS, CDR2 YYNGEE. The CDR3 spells CASSGGLAGPTYEQYF. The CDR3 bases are TGTGCCAGCAGCGGGGGACTAGCGGGCCCCACCTACGAGCAGTACTTC.

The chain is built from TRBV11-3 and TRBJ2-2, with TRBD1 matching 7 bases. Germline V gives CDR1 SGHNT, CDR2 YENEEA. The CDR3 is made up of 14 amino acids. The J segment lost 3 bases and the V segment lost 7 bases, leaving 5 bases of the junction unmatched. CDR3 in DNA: TGTGCCAGCAAAACCCAGGGGGACACCGGGGAGCTGTTTTTT. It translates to CASKTQGDTGELFF.

The CDR3 DNA is TGCAGCGTTCCCGGTCTGGCGGGAGTGGCCCATGAGCAGTTCTTC. Its translation is CSVPGLAGVAHEQFF. The chain links TRBV29-1 to TRBJ2-1, with 7 bases lining up with TRBD2. CDR1 is SQVTM and CDR2 is ANQGSEA in the germline V gene. The CDR3 extends over 15 amino acids. The junction had 15 bases not matched to a gene; V was cut back by 5 bases and J by 8 bases.

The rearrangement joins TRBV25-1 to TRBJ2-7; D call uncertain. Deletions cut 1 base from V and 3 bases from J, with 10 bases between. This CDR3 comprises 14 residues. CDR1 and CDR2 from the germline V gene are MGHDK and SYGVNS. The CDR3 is CASSELSGSYEQYF. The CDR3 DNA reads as TGTGCCAGCAGTGAATTGTCCGGTAGCTACGAGCAGTACTTC.

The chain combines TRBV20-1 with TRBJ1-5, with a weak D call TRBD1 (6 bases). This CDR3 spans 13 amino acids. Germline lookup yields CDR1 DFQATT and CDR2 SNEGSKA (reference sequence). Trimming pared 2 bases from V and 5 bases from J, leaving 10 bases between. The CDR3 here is CSARRGAHQPQHF. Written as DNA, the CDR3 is TGCAGTGCTAGACGGGGGGCCCATCAGCCCCAGCATTTT.

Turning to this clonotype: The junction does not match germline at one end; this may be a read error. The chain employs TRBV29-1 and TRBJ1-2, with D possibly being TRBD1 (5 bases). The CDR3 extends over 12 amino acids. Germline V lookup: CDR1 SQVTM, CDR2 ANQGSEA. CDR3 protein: CSDRDGGYDYTF. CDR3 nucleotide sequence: TGCAGCGATCGGGACGGAGGATATGACTACACCTTC.

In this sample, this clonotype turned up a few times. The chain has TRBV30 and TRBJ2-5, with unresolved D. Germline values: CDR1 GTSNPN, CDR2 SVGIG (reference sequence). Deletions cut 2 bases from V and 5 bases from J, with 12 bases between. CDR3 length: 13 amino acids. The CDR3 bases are TGTGCCTGGAGTTGGCTCGGCCGGGAGACCCAGTACTTC. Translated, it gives CAWSWLGRETQYF.

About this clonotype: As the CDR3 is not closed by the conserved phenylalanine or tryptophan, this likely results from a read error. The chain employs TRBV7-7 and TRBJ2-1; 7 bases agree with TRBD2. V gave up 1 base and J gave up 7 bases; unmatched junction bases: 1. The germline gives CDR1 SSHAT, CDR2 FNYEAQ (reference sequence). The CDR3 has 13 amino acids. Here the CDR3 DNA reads TGTGCCAGCAGCTTAGGAGCGGGAAATGAGCAGTTCTTA. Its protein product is CASSLGAGNEQFL.

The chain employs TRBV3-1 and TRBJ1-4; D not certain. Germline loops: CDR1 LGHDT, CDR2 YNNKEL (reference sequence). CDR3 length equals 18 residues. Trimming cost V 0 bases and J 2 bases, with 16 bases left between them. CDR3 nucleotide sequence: TGTGCCAGCAGCCAAGAGATCGGGTTGACTGGGACTAATGAAAAACTGTTTTTT. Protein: CASSQEIGLTGTNEKLFF.

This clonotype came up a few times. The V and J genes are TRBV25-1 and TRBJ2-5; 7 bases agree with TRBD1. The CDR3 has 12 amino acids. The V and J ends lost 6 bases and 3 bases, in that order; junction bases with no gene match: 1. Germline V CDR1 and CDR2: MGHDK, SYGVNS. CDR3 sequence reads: CASRGTEETQYF. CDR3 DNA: TGTGCCAGCAGAGGGACAGAAGAGACCCAGTACTTC.

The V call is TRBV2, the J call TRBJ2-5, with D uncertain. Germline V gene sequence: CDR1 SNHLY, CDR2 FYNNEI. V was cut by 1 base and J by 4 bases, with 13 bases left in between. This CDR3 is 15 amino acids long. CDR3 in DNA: TGTGCCAGCAGTGAAGGGCAGACCTGGGGAGAGACCCAGTACTTC. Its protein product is CASSEGQTWGETQYF.

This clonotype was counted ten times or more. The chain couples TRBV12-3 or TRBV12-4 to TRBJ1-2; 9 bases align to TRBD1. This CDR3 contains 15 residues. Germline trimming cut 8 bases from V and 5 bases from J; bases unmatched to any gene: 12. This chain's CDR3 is CASPSPGQGSYGYTF. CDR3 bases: TGTGCCAGCCCGAGTCCGGGACAGGGTTCTTATGGCTACACCTTC.

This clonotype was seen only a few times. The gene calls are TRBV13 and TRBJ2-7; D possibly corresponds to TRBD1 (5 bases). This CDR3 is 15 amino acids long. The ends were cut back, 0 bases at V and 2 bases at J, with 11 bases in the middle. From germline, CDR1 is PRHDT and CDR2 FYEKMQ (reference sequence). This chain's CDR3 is CASSLGGHFAYEQYF. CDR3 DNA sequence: TGTGCCAGCAGCTTAGGCGGACATTTCGCCTACGAGCAGTACTTC. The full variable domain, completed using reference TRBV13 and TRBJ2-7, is AAGVIQSPRHLIKEKRETATLKCYPIPRHDTVYWYQQGPGQDPQFLISFYEKMQSDKGSIPDRFSAQQFSDYHSELNMSSLELGDSALYFCASSLGGHFAYEQYFGPGTRLTVT.

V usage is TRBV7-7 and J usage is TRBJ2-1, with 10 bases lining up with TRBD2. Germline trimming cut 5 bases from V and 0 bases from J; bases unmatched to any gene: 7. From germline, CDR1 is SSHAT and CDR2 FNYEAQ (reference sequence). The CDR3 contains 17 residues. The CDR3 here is CASSPESGGVSYNEQFF. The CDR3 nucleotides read TGTGCCAGCAGCCCGGAAAGCGGGGGGGTCTCCTACAATGAGCAGTTCTTC.

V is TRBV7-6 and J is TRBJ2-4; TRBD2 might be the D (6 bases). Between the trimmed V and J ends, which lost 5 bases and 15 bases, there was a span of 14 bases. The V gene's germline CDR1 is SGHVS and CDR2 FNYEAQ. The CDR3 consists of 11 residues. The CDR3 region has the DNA TGTGCCAGCAGCCAGCCGGGAGTAGCGTACTTC. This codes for CASSQPGVAYF.

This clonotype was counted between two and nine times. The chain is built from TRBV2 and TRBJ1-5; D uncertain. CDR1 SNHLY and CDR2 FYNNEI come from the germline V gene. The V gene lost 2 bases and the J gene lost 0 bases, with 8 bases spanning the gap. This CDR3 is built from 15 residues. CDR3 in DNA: TGTGCCAGCAGTGAAAAGGGAGGTAGCAATCAGCCCCAGCATTTT. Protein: CASSEKGGSNQPQHF.

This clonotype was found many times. The CDR3: CAISESSGLDGYTF. The CDR3 bases are TGTGCCATCAGTGAGTCGTCGGGGCTGGATGGCTACACCTTC. The chain links TRBV10-3 to TRBJ1-2; perhaps TRBD1 as D (5 bases). Trimming shortened V by 0 bases and J by 6 bases, and 11 bases separated the two germline ends. Germline CDR1 ENHRY, CDR2 SYGVKD. The CDR3 has 14 residues.

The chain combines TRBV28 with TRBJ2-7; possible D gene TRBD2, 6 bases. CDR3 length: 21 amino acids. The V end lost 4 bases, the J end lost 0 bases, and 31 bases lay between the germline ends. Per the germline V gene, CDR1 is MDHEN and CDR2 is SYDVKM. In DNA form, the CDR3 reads TGTGCCAGCAGTTCTGGACGGACCGGGACTGTGACCCTCCATCCCTCCTACGAGCAGTACTTC. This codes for CASSSGRTGTVTLHPSYEQYF.

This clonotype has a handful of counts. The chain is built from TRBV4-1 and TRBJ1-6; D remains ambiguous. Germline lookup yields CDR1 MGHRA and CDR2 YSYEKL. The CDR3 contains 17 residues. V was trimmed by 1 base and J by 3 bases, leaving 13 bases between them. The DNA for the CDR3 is TGCGCCAGCAGCCAAGTAGTGGCGCACAGCTATAATTCACCCCTCCACTTT. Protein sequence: CASSQVVAHSYNSPLHF.